The clone carrying this T cell receptor beta chain has at least ten counts. This specimen comes from a study of blood T cell repertoires in COVID-19. Per the original data handling: Reference gene primer amplification in the assay estimated nucleated cell counts. The data were produced by immunoSEQ multiplex PCR, yet TCRdb's version contains in-frame clones alone and is incomplete. V, J and clone size derive from that table, while D and trimming were established from the DNA sequence. The sample lists 88,000 or so clones; approximately 87% were seen once. V was cut by 0 bases and J by 3 bases, with 8 bases left in between. Germline V gene lookup returns CDR1 SEHNR and CDR2 FQNEAQ (reference sequence). The CDR3 length is 14 residues.

The chain uses TRBV7-9 and TRBJ1-1, with a possible D match to TRBD1 (6 bases). The receptor comes from a human donor in a cohort sampled during active COVID-19. Specimen: peripheral blood. The CDR3, as DNA: TGTGCCAGCAGCTTAGCAGGGGGTCACACTGAAGCTTTCTTT. Protein: CASSLAGGHTEAFF.